One sample yielded the 18 T cell receptor beta chains listed below, sequenced in a study of CD8+ T cells in alopecia areata (dated by TCRdb to 2016 to 2019). Library preparation used the immunoSEQ multiplex PCR assay. RNA was extracted from all samples and reverse transcribed into cDNA as template for TCR sequencing. TCRdb carries this immuneACCESS record with in-frame sequences only. Its versions omit some clonotypes, under half of them owing to an unresolved V gene in the studies checked, with the rest unexplained. For this sample there are roughly 280,000 clones; 60% appear just once. The ten largest clones take up about 0.88% of the sample. The treatment or condition label, read with the paper, signifies: oral pan-JAK inhibitor, 5-10 mg twice daily. The sample consisted of CD4+ T cells sorted from blood, taken around week 54, from a patient treated with tofacitinib. The receptors originated from a human donor with alopecia areata.

The genes are TRBV29-1 and TRBJ2-3; 8 nucleotides line up with TRBD1. The ends lost 3 bases at V and 0 bases at J; junction bases unmatched: 5. The CDR3 contains 15 residues. The germline V gene has CDR1 SQVTM and CDR2 ANQGSEA. The CDR3 sequence: CSVEPWTGSTDTQYF. The DNA of the CDR3 is TGCAGCGTTGAGCCTTGGACAGGGAGCACAGATACGCAGTATTTT.

A word on this clone: The same CDR3 can be traced to other DNA sequences in this sample. The chain has TRBV9 and TRBJ2-5; TRBD2 matches 7 bases. V gave up 0 bases and J gave up 4 bases; unmatched junction bases: 0. The CDR3 runs to 13 residues. Germline CDR1 and CDR2: SGDLS and YYNGEE. The CDR3 here is CASSVAGGETQYF. The DNA of the CDR3 is TGTGCCAGCAGCGTAGCGGGGGGAGAGACCCAGTACTTC.

The chain has TRBV7-9 and TRBJ1-2; 7 nucleotides align to TRBD1. V lost 3 bases and J lost 7; bases outside the gene matches: 5. The CDR3 loop spans 13 amino acids. Germline V gene lookup returns CDR1 SEHNR and CDR2 FQNEAQ (reference sequence). CDR3 bases: TGTGCCAGCAGCTTTAGGACAGGCCTTGGCTACACCTTC. Its translation: CASSFRTGLGYTF.

The V call is TRBV30, the J call TRBJ1-2; D is unresolved. Germline V gene lookup returns CDR1 GTSNPN and CDR2 SVGIG (reference sequence). The CDR3 loop spans 14 amino acids. Trimming removed 2 bases at V and 7 bases at J, with 17 bases between. This CDR3 is CAWSNFPSDGGYTF. Written as DNA, the CDR3 is TGTGCCTGGAGTAACTTCCCTTCGGACGGTGGCTACACCTTC.

To note about this clone: One end of the junction varies from germline; a read error may be responsible. The chain recombines TRBV2 with TRBJ1-2; the D gene is possibly TRBD1 (6 bases). CDR3 length: 13 amino acids. The germline CDR1 and CDR2 sequences are SNHLY and FYNNEI. This CDR3 reads CASRGRQAYGYTF. For the CDR3, the DNA is TGTGCAAGCAGGGGCCGGCAAGCCTATGGCTACACCTTC. The whole variable domain, remainder taken from reference TRBV2 and TRBJ1-2, is EPEVTQTPSHQVTQMGQEVILRCVPISNHLYFYWYRQILGQKVEFLVSFYNNEISEKSEIFDDQFSVERPDGSNFTLKIRSTKLEDSAMYFCASRGRQAYGYTFGSGTRLTVV.

There are a few counts of this clone. V and J are TRBV9 and TRBJ1-4; D may be TRBD1 (5 bases). With 7 bases removed from V and 4 bases from J, the gap between germline ends came to 26 bases. Germline V gene lookup returns CDR1 SGDLS and CDR2 YYNGEE. This CDR3 has 18 amino acids. The CDR3 region is CASSKGRGPGNVNEKLFF. DNA of the CDR3: TGTGCCAGCTCCAAGGGGAGAGGCCCCGGAAACGTTAATGAAAAACTGTTTTTT. The entire variable domain, with the rest obtained from reference TRBV9 and TRBJ1-4, is as follows: DSGVTQTPKHLITATGQRVTLRCSPRSGDLSVYWYQQSLDQGLQFLIQYYNGEERAKGNILERFSAQQFPDLHSELNLSSLELGDSALYFCASSKGRGPGNVNEKLFFGSGTQLSVL.

This chain joins TRBV11-2 and TRBJ2-2; 16 bases map to TRBD2. With 5 bases clipped from V and 6 bases from J, the junction kept 6 bases outside the gene matches. Germline V gene lookup returns CDR1 SGHAT and CDR2 FQNNGV. This CDR3 contains 17 residues. CDR3 in amino acids: CASSPRGLAGGPGELFF. CDR3 nucleotides: TGTGCCAGCAGCCCCAGGGGACTAGCGGGGGGGCCCGGGGAGCTGTTTTTT.

This clone turned up a few times. The rearrangement uses TRBV30 and TRBJ2-7; D uncertain. Trimming shortened V by 0 bases and J by 11 bases, and 11 bases separated the two germline ends. Germline CDR1 GTSNPN, CDR2 SVGIG (reference sequence). This CDR3 comprises 11 residues. CDR3 DNA: TGTGCCTGGAGTGTACTCGGCGATAAGTACTTC. Encoded protein: CAWSVLGDKYF.

The chain couples TRBV6-1 to TRBJ1-5; TRBD1 is a possible D gene (5 bases). This CDR3 is 14 amino acids long. Deletions cut 10 bases from V and 0 bases from J, with 13 bases between. Germline CDR1 is MNHNS and CDR2 is SASEGT. CDR3 residues: CATRGVHSNQPQHF. For the CDR3, the DNA is TGTGCCACCCGGGGGGTCCATAGCAATCAGCCCCAGCATTTT.

This clone appeared many times. V usage is TRBV27 and J usage is TRBJ2-2, with D uncertain. The CDR3 contains 17 residues. The V and J ends lost 0 bases and 0 bases respectively, with 11 bases between them. The V gene's germline CDR1 is MNHEY and CDR2 SMNVEV (reference sequence). The CDR3 region has the DNA TGTGCCAGCAGTTTATCGATACAGCCTGCGAACACCGGGGAGCTGTTTTTT. Translated, it gives CASSLSIQPANTGELFF.

The chain uses TRBV15 and TRBJ2-7, with unresolved D. Germline V gene sequence: CDR1 LNHNV, CDR2 YYDKDF (reference sequence). The CDR3 spans 14 residues. Trimming shortened V by 0 bases and J by 5 bases, and 11 bases separated the two germline ends. DNA of the CDR3: TGTGCCACCAGCAGAGATATAAGCATTGACGAGCAGTACTTC. Translating gives CATSRDISIDEQYF. Using reference TRBV15 and TRBJ2-7 for the parts outside the CDR3, the full variable domain is DAMVIQNPRYQVTQFGKPVTLSCSQTLNHNVMYWYQQKSSQAPKLLFHYYDKDFNNEADTPDNFQSRRPNTSFCFLDIRSPGLGDTAMYLCATSRDISIDEQYFGPGTRLTVT.

V is TRBV6-5 and J is TRBJ2-7, with a tentative D call TRBD2 (6 bases). CDR1 and CDR2 from the germline V gene are MNHEY and SVGAGI. This CDR3 is built from 15 residues. Trimming left V 0 bases short and J 0 bases short, with 9 bases between. The CDR3 reads CASSYSGLGSYEQYF. CDR3 DNA sequence: TGTGCCAGCAGTTACTCGGGACTGGGCTCCTACGAGCAGTACTTC.

This chain's CDR3 is CASSLLGRDSGDTQYF. For the CDR3, the DNA is TGTGCCAGCAGCTTACTAGGTAGGGACTCAGGAGATACGCAGTATTTT. The chain is built from TRBV13 and TRBJ2-3; tentatively, D is TRBD2 (6 bases). The CDR3 is made up of 16 amino acids. The V end lost 2 bases, the J end lost 5 bases, and 17 bases lay between the germline ends. The germline V gene has CDR1 PRHDT and CDR2 FYEKMQ (reference sequence).

The chain carries TRBV2 and TRBJ1-6; D gene uncertain. CDR3 size: 14 residues. Germline V gives CDR1 SNHLY, CDR2 FYNNEI. The germline V and J ends were trimmed by 4 bases and 8 bases, with 12 bases remaining between them. As DNA, the CDR3 is TGTGCCAGCAGTGTGACGGACGGTGATTCACCCCTCCACTTT. Protein sequence: CASSVTDGDSPLHF.

CDR3 sequence: CASSAGYTDTQYF. The CDR3 DNA reads as TGTGCCAGCAGTGCAGGCTATACAGATACGCAGTATTTT. The chain joins TRBV2 to TRBJ2-3; no definite D call. The ends were cut back, 4 bases at V and 3 bases at J, with 8 bases in the middle. The germline CDR1 and CDR2 sequences are SNHLY and FYNNEI. The CDR3 contains 13 residues.

The gene calls are TRBV6-5 and TRBJ1-6, with TRBD1 matching over 8 bases. Germline values: CDR1 MNHEY, CDR2 SVGAGI. After removal of 4 bases from V and 7 bases from J, the junction contained 6 bases not matched to a gene. CDR3 length equals 15 residues. In DNA, the CDR3 is TGTGCCAGCAGTTCCATGACAGGGGTCAATTCACCCCTCCACTTT. It is translated as CASSSMTGVNSPLHF.

The chain joins TRBV29-1 to TRBJ1-1; the match to TRBD1 covers 9 bases. V lost 5 bases to trimming and J lost 0 bases; unmatched junction nucleotides: 13. Germline V gene data show CDR1 as SQVTM and CDR2 as ANQGSEA. The CDR3 consists of 17 residues. The CDR3 bases are TGCAGCGTTACTGTGACAGGGGGTTATGGAATGAACACTGAAGCTTTCTTT. Its protein product is CSVTVTGGYGMNTEAFF.

The rearrangement joins TRBV7-8 to TRBJ2-3; 10 positions agree with TRBD2. This CDR3 comprises 15 residues. Germline V lookup: CDR1 SGHVS, CDR2 FQNEAQ. Trimming removed 5 bases from V and 2 bases from J; junction bases left unmatched: 4. The DNA for the CDR3 is TGTGCCAGCAGCCTTGGACTAGCGGTCACAGATACGCAGTATTTT. Its protein product is CASSLGLAVTDTQYF.